Listed below are T cell receptor beta chains from one sample, sequenced in a study of cytomegalovirus exposure and HLA in healthy donors. TCRdb keeps only in-frame clones here, not all; method: immunoSEQ multiplex PCR. Of 73,000 or so clones in the sample, around 70% are singletons; the top ten hold about 16%. The specimen was PBMCs. Receptor source: a woman in her thirties or forties in good health and CMV-seropositive. The CDR3 runs from the conserved cysteine through the conserved F or W. The order of the fields is J gene, D gene, clone size, V gene, CDR3 protein, CDR3 DNA. A D gene is named only where the DNA matches it firmly. The size entry is marked missing in some rows and otherwise reads once, few, many or a size class.

j_gene: TRBJ2-7
d_gene: TRBD2
abundance: few
v_gene: TRBV7-2
CDR3aa: CASSSSPGLADYEQYF
CDR3nt: TGTGCCAGCAGCTCCTCCCCCGGACTAGCGGACTACGAGCAGTACTTC

j_gene: TRBJ2-7
d_gene: NA
abundance: few
v_gene: TRBV6-5
CDR3aa: CASSYNSYEQYF
CDR3nt: TGTGCCAGCAGTTACAACAGCTACGAGCAGTACTTC

j_gene: TRBJ2-7
d_gene: TRBD1
abundance: once
v_gene: TRBV28
CDR3aa: CASSLEGTGAYEQYF
CDR3nt: TGTGCCAGCAGTCTCGAGGGGACAGGGGCCTACGAGCAGTACTTC

j_gene: TRBJ2-2
d_gene: TRBD1
abundance: NA
v_gene: TRBV18
CDR3aa: CASAGQANTGELFF
CDR3nt: TGTGCCAGCGCGGGACAGGCGAACACCGGGGAGCTGTTTTTT

j_gene: TRBJ1-2
d_gene: TRBD1
abundance: NA
v_gene: TRBV7-2
CDR3aa: CASSLDRANYGYTF
CDR3nt: TGTGCCAGCAGCTTGGACAGGGCTAACTATGGCTACACCTTC

j_gene: TRBJ2-3
d_gene: TRBD2
abundance: NA
v_gene: TRBV7-3
CDR3aa: CASSNGLAGVLDTQYF
CDR3nt: TGTGCCAGCAGCAACGGACTAGCGGGCGTTTTAGATACGCAGTATTTT

j_gene: TRBJ1-3
d_gene: NA
abundance: NA
v_gene: TRBV29-1
CDR3aa: CSVERGPLGNTIYF
CDR3nt: TGCAGCGTTGAAAGGGGCCCCTTAGGGAACACCATATATTTT

j_gene: TRBJ1-5
d_gene: TRBD1
abundance: NA
v_gene: TRBV18
CDR3aa: CASSPRGQPAQPQHF
CDR3nt: TGTGCCAGCTCACCACGGGGACAGCCGGCGCAGCCCCAGCATTTT

j_gene: TRBJ1-1
d_gene: NA
abundance: NA
v_gene: TRBV7-2
CDR3aa: CASSLGQNTEAFF
CDR3nt: TGTGCCAGCAGCTTGGGACAGAACACTGAAGCTTTCTTT

j_gene: TRBJ2-1
d_gene: TRBD1
abundance: few
v_gene: TRBV14
CDR3aa: CASSDLPGQGRTAQFF
CDR3nt: TGTGCCAGCAGCGACCTACCGGGACAGGGGAGAACGGCGCAGTTCTTC

j_gene: TRBJ1-1
d_gene: NA
abundance: NA
v_gene: TRBV6-6
CDR3aa: CASSTGLNTEAFF
CDR3nt: TGTGCCAGTTCGACAGGCCTGAACACTGAAGCTTTCTTT

j_gene: TRBJ1-1
d_gene: NA
abundance: NA
v_gene: TRBV6-5
CDR3aa: CASSYSSRGNTEAFF
CDR3nt: TGTGCCAGCAGTTACTCGAGCAGGGGGAACACTGAAGCTTTCTTT

j_gene: TRBJ1-2
d_gene: NA
abundance: NA
v_gene: TRBV6-6
CDR3aa: CASSPTGDYGYTF
CDR3nt: TGTGCCAGCAGTCCAACCGGGGACTATGGCTACACCTTC

j_gene: TRBJ2-7
d_gene: TRBD2
abundance: NA
v_gene: TRBV7-6
CDR3aa: CASSLERTSGSEQYF
CDR3nt: TGTGCCAGCAGCTTAGAGAGGACTAGCGGCAGCGAGCAGTACTTC

j_gene: TRBJ1-5
d_gene: NA
abundance: few
v_gene: TRBV12-5
CDR3aa: CASGREYNQPQHF
CDR3nt: TGTGCTAGTGGGCGGGAGTATAATCAGCCCCAGCATTTT

j_gene: TRBJ2-3
d_gene: NA
abundance: NA
v_gene: TRBV7-8
CDR3aa: CASSQRHTQYF
CDR3nt: TGTGCCAGCAGCCAGCGACATACGCAGTATTTT

j_gene: TRBJ2-3
d_gene: NA
abundance: NA
v_gene: TRBV2
CDR3aa: CASSEGRGDTQYF
CDR3nt: TGTGCCAGCAGTGAAGGGAGAGGGGATACGCAGTATTTT

j_gene: TRBJ1-3
d_gene: NA
abundance: NA
v_gene: TRBV5-8
CDR3aa: CASSLYATVSGNTIYF
CDR3nt: TGTGCCAGCAGCTTGTATGCGACAGTTTCTGGAAACACCATATATTTT

j_gene: TRBJ1-1
d_gene: TRBD1
abundance: many
v_gene: TRBV2
CDR3aa: CASSGIIQGSEAFF
CDR3nt: TGTGCCAGCAGTGGAATAATACAGGGGTCTGAAGCTTTCTTT

j_gene: TRBJ2-1
d_gene: TRBD2
abundance: NA
v_gene: TRBV19
CDR3aa: CASSVLADSYNEQFF
CDR3nt: TGTGCCAGTAGTGTTCTAGCGGACTCCTACAATGAGCAGTTCTTC

j_gene: TRBJ2-1
d_gene: NA
abundance: NA
v_gene: TRBV7-2
CDR3aa: CASSLGGGGPLNEQFF
CDR3nt: TGTGCCAGCAGCTTAGGAGGGGGAGGGCCCCTCAATGAGCAGTTCTTC

j_gene: TRBJ1-2
d_gene: TRBD1
abundance: NA
v_gene: TRBV5-1
CDR3aa: CASSLGQGRGYTF
CDR3nt: TGCGCCAGCAGCTTGGGACAGGGGCGAGGCTACACCTTC

j_gene: TRBJ1-1
d_gene: NA
abundance: once
v_gene: TRBV7-9
CDR3aa: CASSTPGFPEAFF
CDR3nt: TGTGCCAGCAGCACCCCAGGGTTCCCTGAAGCTTTCTTT

j_gene: TRBJ2-5
d_gene: NA
abundance: NA
v_gene: TRBV28
CDR3aa: CASKGAGEGKTQYF
CDR3nt: TGTGCCAGCAAGGGTGCAGGGGAAGGGAAGACCCAGTACTTC

j_gene: TRBJ1-2
d_gene: NA
abundance: NA
v_gene: TRBV30
CDR3aa: CAWSVGGHDPYGYTF
CDR3nt: TGTGCCTGGAGTGTCGGTGGACACGACCCTTATGGCTACACCTTC

j_gene: TRBJ1-2
d_gene: NA
abundance: few
v_gene: TRBV20-1
CDR3aa: CSAIGQNGYTF
CDR3nt: TGCAGTGCTATAGGACAGAATGGCTACACCTTC

j_gene: TRBJ2-3
d_gene: NA
abundance: once
v_gene: TRBV15
CDR3aa: CATSRDLGAGQTQYF
CDR3nt: TGTGCCACCAGCAGAGATTTAGGAGCGGGTCAAACGCAGTATTTT

j_gene: TRBJ2-3
d_gene: TRBD2
abundance: NA
v_gene: TRBV5-6
CDR3aa: CASSLQSGGAVADTQYF
CDR3nt: TGTGCCAGCAGCTTACAAAGCGGGGGGGCCGTAGCAGATACGCAGTATTTT

j_gene: TRBJ2-7
d_gene: NA
abundance: NA
v_gene: TRBV29-1
CDR3aa: CSVEDRHKGLSYEQYF
CDR3nt: TGCAGCGTTGAAGATCGGCACAAGGGGTTGTCCTACGAGCAGTACTTC